A selection of T cell receptor beta chains follows, all from one sample in a study of blood T cell repertoires in COVID-19. The protocol was immunoSEQ multiplex PCR, while the TCRdb copy is restricted to in-frame clones and leaves out a portion. The table records 60,000 to 75,000 clones, 65% to 85% of them present only once. Sequenced input: peripheral blood. These receptors originate from a woman in her seventies with acute or convalescent COVID-19. Both conserved end residues are trimmed from each CDR3.

V gene	J gene	CDR3 protein
TRBV30	TRBJ2-2	AWSSGGLTGELF
TRBV9	TRBJ2-7	ASSPLGGFWEQY
TRBV3-1/TRBV3-2	TRBJ2-1	ASSPGETSGGRTYNEQF
TRBV3-1/TRBV3-2	TRBJ2-6	ASSTRGGRANVLT
TRBV2	TRBJ2-2	ASNGDGPGELF
TRBV4-3	TRBJ2-3	ASSQDEASGETDTQY
TRBV5-8	TRBJ2-3	ASSPGGTDTDTQY
TRBV3-1/TRBV3-2	TRBJ1-6	ASRELTNSPLH
TRBV5-1	TRBJ1-3	ASKAGPESGNTIY
TRBV9	TRBJ2-7	ASSVTPGGQQY
TRBV18	TRBJ1-2	ASSTDRANYGYT
TRBV4-1	TRBJ2-3	ASSQDQWGGVTDTQY
TRBV2	TRBJ1-4	ASLGQSNEKLF
TRBV7-2	TRBJ2-6	ASSLMSSSGANVLT
TRBV10-3	TRBJ2-1	AIRTTGGREVSYNEQF
TRBV18	TRBJ1-2	ASSPRDTYGYT
TRBV7-9	TRBJ2-7	ASSFGRDEQY
TRBV2	TRBJ2-2	ASSERPNTGELF
TRBV2	TRBJ2-7	ASAGTSGGAEY
TRBV7-9	TRBJ1-6	ASSFDETRPLH
TRBV6-4	TRBJ2-2	ASSAGTGNTGELF
TRBV6-5	TRBJ2-3	ASSRTATTDTQY
TRBV5-1	TRBJ2-3	ASSLLGQPITDTQY
TRBV3-1/TRBV3-2	TRBJ1-1	ASSQVVGQGTEAF
TRBV2	TRBJ2-7	ASSGTSPTYEQY
TRBV11-3	TRBJ2-7	ASSDLRTGVYEQY
TRBV5-1	TRBJ2-3	ASSYEGLAGNTDTQY
TRBV2	TRBJ1-6	ASIGTGGSPLH
TRBV5-4	TRBJ2-1	ASSLGQAGRNEQF
TRBV3-1/TRBV3-2	TRBJ1-3	ASSLSTGLRSGNTIY
TRBV9	TRBJ2-7	ASSPGTGRNEQY
TRBV4-1	TRBJ1-2	ASSQRDSTGYT
TRBV5-1	TRBJ2-3	ASSPEPSTDTQY
TRBV5-1	TRBJ2-7	ASSLRRSSYEQY
TRBV28	TRBJ2-3	ASSYQGEEDTQY
TRBV19	TRBJ2-3	ASTGDVGTDTQY
TRBV27	TRBJ1-1	ASTPGFFSNTEAF
TRBV7-8	TRBJ1-6	ASRPRDRVNSPLH
TRBV5-5	TRBJ2-5	ASSLFSSSGMETQY
TRBV19	TRBJ1-3	ASSMQGGNTIY
TRBV4-1	TRBJ2-3	ASSQQTTGGYGIGTQY
TRBV7-2	TRBJ1-3	ASSLNRENTIY
TRBV7-2	TRBJ1-6	ASSLMTDRTPLH
TRBV7-8	TRBJ1-3	ASSTRVEILSGNTIY
TRBV2	TRBJ2-3	ASSELIGLGGTDTQY
TRBV4-1	TRBJ1-5	ASSQAAGGTGLRGQPQH
TRBV28	TRBJ1-2	ASSSTTRLGGYT
TRBV3-1/TRBV3-2	TRBJ1-1	ASSQDERVDTEAF